Below, 32 T cell receptor beta chains from the same sample are listed, as sequenced in a study of cytomegalovirus exposure and HLA in healthy donors. Vbeta (60) and Jbeta (13) primers were used in the PCR. The table came from immunoSEQ multiplex PCR; TCRdb's copy has only in-frame clones and leaves some out. The sample contains 100,000 to 150,000 clones, 72% of which appear only once. Sample: PBMCs. These receptor sequences come from a man younger than 40 in good health and CMV-seronegative.

In this sample, this clone turned up a few times. The chain employs TRBV5-1 and TRBJ2-7; the match to TRBD1 covers 11 bases. The CDR3 length is 16 residues. CDR1 is SGHRS and CDR2 is YFSETQ in the germline V gene. V shed 4 bases and J 3 bases; nucleotides not matched to a gene: 9. DNA of the CDR3: TGCGCCAGCAGCACCCTCGGGACAGGGGGTGGCTACGAGCAGTACTTC. Its translation is CASSTLGTGGGYEQYF. The complete variable domain, with remaining parts taken from reference TRBV5-1 and TRBJ2-7, reads KAGVTQTPRYLIKTRGQQVTLSCSPISGHRSVSWYQQTPGQGLQFLFEYFSETQRNKGNFPGRFSGRQFSNSRSEMNVSTLELGDSALYLCASSTLGTGGGYEQYFGPGTRLTVT.

This clone was detected only once. The gene calls are TRBV27 and TRBJ2-1; 8 bases are a match to TRBD2. V lost 1 base, J lost 1 base, and 3 bases stayed unmatched. This CDR3 has 16 residues. Germline-derived CDR1 and CDR2 are MNHEY and SMNVEV (reference sequence). CDR3 sequence (DNA): TGTGCCAGCAGTTTATTTTCTAGCGGGTCCTACAATGAGCAGTTCTTC. This gives the protein CASSLFSSGSYNEQFF.

The J gene is TRBJ2-3, the V gene TRBV11-2; 9 bases are a match to TRBD2. The CDR3 is 15 residues long. Germline CDR1 is SGHAT and CDR2 is FQNNGV. The ends lost 2 bases at V and 3 bases at J; junction bases unmatched: 3. In DNA form, the CDR3 reads TGTGCCAGCAGCTTAAGCGGGGGGTGGACAGATACGCAGTATTTT. It encodes CASSLSGGWTDTQYF.

This sequence joins TRBV7-9 and TRBJ2-4; 8 bases fit TRBD1. There are 16 residues in the CDR3. The J segment lost 0 bases and the V segment lost 1 base, leaving 2 bases of the junction unmatched. The germline V gene has CDR1 SEHNR and CDR2 FQNEAQ (reference sequence). Here the CDR3 reads CASSLVDRVAKNIQYF. Written as DNA, the CDR3 is TGTGCCAGCAGCTTAGTGGACAGGGTAGCCAAAAACATTCAGTACTTC.

As concerns this clone: This sample includes further DNA sequences coding for the same CDR3. The chain links TRBV11-2 to TRBJ2-7; a possible D gene is TRBD1 (5 bases). The V end lost 1 base, the J end lost 3 bases, and 10 bases lay between the germline ends. Germline values: CDR1 SGHAT, CDR2 FQNNGV. The CDR3 consists of 14 residues. This CDR3 reads CASSLGQGYYEQYF. The CDR3 nucleotides are TGTGCCAGCAGCTTAGGCCAGGGATACTACGAGCAGTACTTC. The whole variable domain, remainder taken from reference TRBV11-2 and TRBJ2-7, is EAGVAQSPRYKIIEKRQSVAFWCNPISGHATLYWYQQILGQGPKLLIQFQNNGVVDDSQLPKDRFSAERLKGVDSTLKIQPAKLEDSAVYLCASSLGQGYYEQYFGPGTRLTVT.

This rearrangement joins TRBV2 to TRBJ2-7, with TRBD2 matching over 8 bases. The CDR3 extends over 16 amino acids. V lost 6 bases to trimming and J lost 0 bases; unmatched junction nucleotides: 10. CDR1 and CDR2 (germline): SNHLY, FYNNEI. This CDR3 is CASRGGSGGLSYEQYF. CDR3 coding DNA: TGTGCCAGCAGGGGTGGGAGCGGGGGCCTCTCCTACGAGCAGTACTTC.

The rearrangement joins TRBV19 to TRBJ1-5; D not certain. Germline CDR1 reads LNHDA; CDR2 reads SQIVND (reference sequence). Trimming removed 3 bases from V and 2 bases from J, with 23 bases in between. The CDR3 is 19 residues long. CDR3 DNA: TGTGCCAGTAGTATGTTTCGGTCGGGGATCCCGGACGGCAATCAGCCCCAGCATTTT. It codes for CASSMFRSGIPDGNQPQHF.

The chain combines TRBV13 with TRBJ2-3; 10 bases align to TRBD2. This CDR3 spans 16 amino acids. The germline V gene encodes CDR1 PRHDT and CDR2 FYEKMQ (reference sequence). Trimming removed 4 bases from V and 5 bases from J; junction bases left unmatched: 9. The CDR3 sequence is CASSSTPSGGGDTQYF. In DNA form, the CDR3 reads TGTGCCAGCAGCTCAACCCCTAGCGGGGGTGGAGATACGCAGTATTTT.

The genes are TRBV6-4 and TRBJ2-1; a possible D gene is TRBD2 (8 bases). CDR3 length: 13 residues. V was shortened by 5 bases and J by 15 bases, with 20 bases between the two germline ends. In germline, CDR1 is MRHNA, CDR2 SNTAGT. The CDR3 spells CASSSDRRGAWFF. The CDR3 nucleotides read TGTGCCAGCAGTTCGGACAGGCGGGGGGCTTGGTTCTTC.

About this clone: This CDR3 is also generated by other DNA sequences in the sample. The rearrangement uses TRBV9 and TRBJ2-7; 11 bases align to TRBD2. Germline V lookup: CDR1 SGDLS, CDR2 YYNGEE. The CDR3 extends over 15 amino acids. Germline trimming cut 3 bases from V and 2 bases from J; bases unmatched to any gene: 4. Written as DNA, the CDR3 is TGTGCCAGCAGCGCCGGGACTAGCGGCACCTACGAGCAGTACTTC. Amino acids: CASSAGTSGTYEQYF.

Remarks on this clone: One end of the junction fails to match germline, which may point to a read error. The V call is TRBV7-9, the J call TRBJ2-1; perhaps TRBD2 as D (6 bases). Germline V gene sequence: CDR1 SEHNR, CDR2 FQNEAQ (reference sequence). CDR3 length: 12 residues. The CDR3 loop reads CSSSFGGNEQFF. DNA for the CDR3: TGTTCCAGCAGCTTCGGGGGCAATGAGCAGTTCTTC.

This sequence joins TRBV2 and TRBJ2-7, with a possible D match to TRBD1 (6 bases). Per germline, CDR1 SNHLY and CDR2 FYNNEI. The CDR3 totals 15 residues. Trimming took off 7 bases at V and 3 bases at J, with 19 bases between the two ends. CDR3: CASMQGLRFGYEQYF. In nucleotides, the CDR3 is TGTGCCAGCATGCAGGGGTTGAGGTTTGGCTACGAGCAGTACTTC.

The chain couples TRBV5-6 to TRBJ2-5, with 9 bases matching TRBD2. The germline CDR1 and CDR2 sequences are SGHDT and YYEEEE. The CDR3 is 16 residues long. V lost 0 bases to trimming and J lost 5 bases; unmatched junction nucleotides: 8. CDR3 protein: CASSLVRRGGLETQYF. The CDR3 DNA reads as TGTGCCAGCAGCTTGGTGCGGCGGGGGGGCCTCGAGACCCAGTACTTC.

This clone has more than one count but fewer than ten. The chain combines TRBV6-5 with TRBJ2-4, with D hard to call. The CDR3 sequence is 13 residues long. Germline CDR1 reads MNHEY; CDR2 reads SVGAGI. The V gene lost 0 bases and the J gene lost 9 bases, with 9 bases spanning the gap. CDR3 sequence: CASSYSTGSIQYF. In DNA, the CDR3 is TGTGCCAGCAGTTACTCGACCGGGTCCATTCAGTACTTC.

The chain employs TRBV5-1 and TRBJ2-5; D may be TRBD2 (6 bases). V lost 3 bases to trimming and J lost 5 bases, with 14 bases between them. Per germline, CDR1 SGHRS and CDR2 YFSETQ. This CDR3 is built from 14 residues. The CDR3 nucleotides are TGCGCCAGCAGCTCGGGACTGCGCCGGGAGACCCAGTACTTC. Its protein product is CASSSGLRRETQYF.

The CDR3 bases are TGTGCCAGCAGCTTCCCCCAACGGGGATACGAGCAGTACTTC. It specifies CASSFPQRGYEQYF. This rearrangement joins TRBV7-8 to TRBJ2-7; TRBD2 is a possible D gene (5 bases). The V gene lost 3 bases and the J gene lost 4 bases, with 13 bases spanning the gap. In germline, CDR1 is SGHVS, CDR2 FQNEAQ. The CDR3 has 14 amino acids.

The CDR3 sequence: CASSQVGQGARQPQHF. The CDR3 DNA sequence: TGCGCCAGCAGCCAAGTTGGTCAGGGGGCTCGTCAGCCCCAGCATTTT. The chain is built from TRBV4-1 and TRBJ1-5, with 8 nucleotides matching TRBD1. V dropped 1 base and J dropped 6; count of bases not matched to a gene: 8. The CDR3 has 16 amino acids. CDR1 and CDR2 from the germline V gene are MGHRA and YSYEKL.

The chain links TRBV28 to TRBJ2-7; 11 nucleotides align to TRBD2. The CDR3 length is 15 residues. J lost 4 bases, V lost 5 bases, and 7 bases had no gene match. Germline CDR1 MDHEN, CDR2 SYDVKM. The CDR3 region is CASSLLAGGVYEQYF. CDR3 in DNA: TGTGCCAGCAGTCTCTTAGCGGGGGGGGTATACGAGCAGTACTTC.

The V and J genes are TRBV7-2 and TRBJ2-3; D call uncertain. Germline V CDR1 and CDR2: SGHTA, FQGNSA. Trimming pared 2 bases from V and 2 bases from J, leaving 11 bases between. There are 15 residues in the CDR3. The DNA for the CDR3 is TGTGCCAGCAGCTTACAGGTCTCTTACACAGATACGCAGTATTTT. It translates to CASSLQVSYTDTQYF.

The V gene is TRBV6-1, the J gene TRBJ1-4; 8 bases agree with TRBD1. Per the germline V gene, CDR1 is MNHNS and CDR2 is SASEGT. J gave up 5 bases and V 4 bases, and 3 bases lay outside the gene matches. This CDR3 is 14 amino acids long. The CDR3 loop is CASSVQGGNEKLFF. The DNA of the CDR3 is TGTGCCAGCAGTGTACAGGGGGGGAATGAAAAACTGTTTTTT.

The chain carries TRBV6-1 and TRBJ2-2; 10 bases are shared with TRBD1. The J segment lost 4 bases and the V segment lost 8 bases, leaving 4 bases of the junction unmatched. The CDR3 runs 14 residues. The germline V gene has CDR1 MNHNS and CDR2 SASEGT. In nucleotides, the CDR3 is TGTGCCAGCTGGTGGACAGGGGGCACCGGGGAGCTGTTTTTT. It yields the protein CASWWTGGTGELFF.

This sequence joins TRBV7-2 and TRBJ2-4; 8 nucleotides line up with TRBD2. Germline V gene lookup returns CDR1 SGHTA and CDR2 FQGNSA. CDR3 size: 16 residues. Trimming at V came to 5 bases and at J to 3 bases, leaving 9 bases not matched to a gene. CDR3 region: CASSTTGGPGKNIQYF. CDR3 DNA sequence: TGTGCCAGCAGCACGACGGGGGGGCCGGGCAAAAACATTCAGTACTTC.

The gene calls are TRBV4-3 and TRBJ1-2; D perhaps matches TRBD1 (5 bases). Germline V gene sequence: CDR1 LGHNA, CDR2 YSLEER. This CDR3 comprises 16 residues. V lost 0 bases and J lost 8, with 19 bases in between. The CDR3 here is CASSQEIGGQGPGYTF. In DNA form, the CDR3 reads TGCGCCAGCAGCCAAGAAATTGGTGGACAAGGGCCAGGCTACACCTTC.

Turning to this clone: The identical CDR3 is also encoded by other nucleotide sequences in the sample. The chain employs TRBV7-3 and TRBJ1-1; TRBD1 agrees at 7 bases. Germline CDR1 and CDR2: SGHTA and FQGTGA. J lost 1 base, V lost 3 bases, and 2 bases had no gene match. This CDR3 region has 14 residues. This chain's CDR3 is CASSLSGGNTEAFF. The CDR3 nucleotides read TGTGCCAGCAGCTTGTCAGGGGGGAACACTGAAGCTTTCTTT. Together with reference TRBV7-3 and TRBJ1-1, the CDR3 gives the full variable domain: GAGVSQTPSNKVTEKGKYVELRCDPISGHTALYWYRQSLGQGPEFLIYFQGTGAADDSGLPNDRFFAVRPEGSVSTLKIQRTERGDSAVYLCASSLSGGNTEAFFGQGTRLTVV.

V gene TRBV2 combines with J gene TRBJ2-2, with 9 bases fitting TRBD1. The CDR3 loop spans 16 amino acids. Germline CDR1 SNHLY, CDR2 FYNNEI. With 7 bases clipped from V and 4 bases from J, the junction kept 10 bases outside the gene matches. The DNA for the CDR3 is TGTGCCAGCATCGACGGGACAGGGATTTCCACCGGGGAGCTGTTTTTT. The encoded protein is CASIDGTGISTGELFF.

The chain combines TRBV11-3 with TRBJ1-1, with D unclear. The germline gives CDR1 SGHNT, CDR2 YENEEA. Trimming removed 5 bases at V and 8 bases at J, with 15 bases between. The CDR3 runs 13 residues. CDR3 coding DNA: TGTGCCAGCAGCCAGGCGGCGGGCGGCGAAGCTTTCTTT. This sequence encodes CASSQAAGGEAFF.

This clone has just a few counts. J is TRBJ2-7 and V is TRBV10-2, with a possible D match to TRBD2 (5 bases). CDR3 length equals 14 residues. Trimming removed 1 base at V and 0 bases at J, with 7 bases between. Germline V CDR1 and CDR2: WSHSY, SAAADI. CDR3 amino acids: CASSEWGVSYEQYF. The CDR3 region has the DNA TGCGCCAGCAGTGAGTGGGGAGTCTCCTACGAGCAGTACTTC.

This clone has a handful of counts. The chain carries TRBV7-2 and TRBJ2-3, with 7 bases aligning to TRBD1. Losses at the gene ends were 2 bases for V and 9 bases for J; bases not matched to a gene: 8. Germline assignment: CDR1 SGHTA and CDR2 FQGNSA. CDR3 length: 14 residues. CDR3 sequence: CASSLWLARGTQYF. In DNA, the CDR3 is TGTGCCAGCAGCTTATGGCTAGCCAGGGGGACGCAGTATTTT.

The genes are TRBV4-1 and TRBJ1-5; D not resolved. V lost 1 base and J lost 5, with 18 bases in between. Germline CDR1 is MGHRA and CDR2 is YSYEKL. The length of the CDR3 is 17 residues. CDR3 nucleotides: TGCGCCAGCAGCCAAGGACTCTTGATGGGCGGGTATCAGCCCCAGCATTTT. This codes for CASSQGLLMGGYQPQHF.

The J gene is TRBJ2-1, the V gene TRBV10-3, with 9 bases identical to TRBD2. The germline gives CDR1 ENHRY, CDR2 SYGVKD. Germline trimming cut 11 bases from V and 10 bases from J; bases unmatched to any gene: 15. CDR3 length: 14 residues. The CDR3 here is CAAAVERGAGEQFF. As DNA, the CDR3 is TGTGCCGCAGCGGTGGAGCGGGGGGCCGGGGAGCAGTTCTTC.

The V gene is TRBV9, the J gene TRBJ2-1; 8 bases fit TRBD2. J was trimmed by 0 bases and V by 4 bases; bases with no gene match: 6. The CDR3 runs 16 residues. Per germline, CDR1 SGDLS and CDR2 YYNGEE. CDR3 coding DNA: TGTGCCAGCAGCCTCCAGCGGGGGAGCTCCTACAATGAGCAGTTCTTC. It specifies CASSLQRGSSYNEQFF.

The chain recombines TRBV19 with TRBJ1-1, with D possibly being TRBD1 (5 bases). Trimming took 8 bases from V and 4 from J, leaving 17 bases between them. This CDR3 has 14 residues. The germline V gene has CDR1 LNHDA and CDR2 SQIVND (reference sequence). The CDR3 sequence: CASGVETEFTEAFF. DNA of the CDR3: TGTGCCAGTGGGGTCGAGACAGAATTCACTGAAGCTTTCTTT.